The clone carrying this T cell receptor beta chain was counted only a few times. Its target is not known. This sample was included in a study of T-cell reconstitution after alpha-beta-depleted transplantation in children. Notes on the study in general: One year post-transplant, T-cell counts and diversity were largely derived from T cells produced anew.

The CDR3 runs to 14 residues. Germline V lookup: CDR1 DFQATT, CDR2 SNEGSKA (reference sequence). V dropped 0 bases and J dropped 2 bases, with 10 bases sitting between them. This sample's TCRbeta library carried unique molecular identifier barcodes. Using its own MiXCR run on the PCR reads, TCRdb lists one record per CDR3 protein. The sample yields 500,000 to 600,000 distinct CDR3 sequences, 27% seen once. The V and J genes are TRBV20-1 and TRBJ1-1; the D is unclear. The material was PBMCs, obtained before TCRalphabeta/CD19-depleted stem cell transplant. This receptor was identified in a boy under three years old with Wiskott-Aldrich syndrome, due to receive a stem cell transplant. CDR3 bases: TGCAGTGCTAGAGAGGCAGGCCTCAACACTGAAGCTTTCTTT. This encodes CSAREAGLNTEAFF.